This entry concerns a single T cell receptor beta chain. V lost 6 bases and J 3 bases, leaving 15 bases between the germline ends. The CDR3 contains 14 residues. The sample belongs to a study of blood T cell repertoires in COVID-19. Clones were read by immunoSEQ multiplex PCR, and TCRdb kept only the in-frame ones, dropping some. The table includes some 110,000 clones, just under 80% detected once. The V gene is TRBV23-1, the J gene TRBJ2-7; weak D call: TRBD1 (6 bases). TRBV23-1 is sorted into the ORF group, with uncertain function. This receptor was obtained from a man in his sixties with active or convalescent COVID-19. Sequencing used peripheral blood. The CDR3 DNA reads as TGCGCCAGCAGCCAAACCAACAGGGACTACGAGCAGTACTTC. Amino acids: CASSQTNRDYEQYF.